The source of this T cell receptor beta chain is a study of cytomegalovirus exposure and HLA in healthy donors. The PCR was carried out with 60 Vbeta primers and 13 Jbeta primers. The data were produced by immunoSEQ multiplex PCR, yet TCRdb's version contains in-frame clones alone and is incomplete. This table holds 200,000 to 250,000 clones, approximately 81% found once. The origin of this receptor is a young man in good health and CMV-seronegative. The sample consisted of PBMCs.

This CDR3 is CASSPGGSTEAFF. The CDR3 DNA reads TGTGCCAGCAGCCCGGGTGGGAGCACTGAAGCTTTCTTT. The chain carries TRBV6-1 and TRBJ1-1; D unclear. V dropped 6 bases and J dropped 4 bases, with 12 bases sitting between them. Germline V gene data show CDR1 as MNHNS and CDR2 as SASEGT. CDR3 length: 13 amino acids.